These 10 T cell receptor beta chains originate from one sample sequenced in a study of blood T cell repertoires in COVID-19. The data were produced by immunoSEQ multiplex PCR, yet TCRdb's version contains in-frame clones alone and is incomplete. The table lists 150,000 to 200,000 clones, around 79% of them singletons. Sequencing was done on a sample of PBMCs or T cells enriched from blood (not recorded which). The source of these receptors is a man aged 45-65 years who had recovered from COVID-19.

V and J are TRBV7-2 and TRBJ2-3; TRBD1 agrees at 7 bases. J lost 9 bases, V lost 3 bases, and 6 bases had no gene match. This CDR3 has 13 residues. Germline values: CDR1 SGHTA, CDR2 FQGNSA. In DNA form, the CDR3 reads TGTGCCAGCAGCTTTAAAACAGGGGAGACGCAGTATTTT. Its translation is CASSFKTGETQYF.

V usage is TRBV2 and J usage is TRBJ1-2; 8 bases agree with TRBD1. Germline V CDR1 and CDR2: SNHLY, FYNNEI. CDR3 length: 14 residues. Trimming at V came to 3 bases and at J to 6 bases, leaving 6 bases not matched to a gene. CDR3 sequence: CASSELRQGHGYTF. CDR3 DNA sequence: TGTGCCAGCAGTGAGCTGCGACAGGGGCATGGCTACACCTTC.

This clone was found once. V gene TRBV24-1 combines with J gene TRBJ2-1; 12 bases line up with TRBD2. The germline gives CDR1 KGHDR, CDR2 SFDVKD. The trim removed 6 bases at V and 5 bases at J, leaving 19 bases unmatched. The length of the CDR3 is 20 residues. The chain's CDR3 is CATSHWGSSGRALINNEQFF. CDR3 coding DNA: TGTGCCACCAGTCACTGGGGGTCTAGCGGGAGGGCTCTGATCAACAATGAGCAGTTCTTC.

This chain links TRBV6-5 with TRBJ1-1, with D possibly matching TRBD1 (5 bases). CDR1 is MNHEY and CDR2 is SVGAGI in the germline V gene. The CDR3 runs 13 residues. The germline V and J ends were trimmed by 2 bases and 3 bases, with 7 bases remaining between them. In DNA form, the CDR3 reads TGTGCCAGCAGTTACGGGACTTACACTGAAGCTTTCTTT. Protein sequence: CASSYGTYTEAFF.

V gene TRBV19 combines with J gene TRBJ1-4; D remains unclear. V was pared by 8 bases and J by 8 bases, with 15 bases between. Germline V gene data show CDR1 as LNHDA and CDR2 as SQIVND (reference sequence). The CDR3 extends over 13 amino acids. The CDR3 sequence: CASRLRGEEKLFF. DNA for the CDR3: TGTGCCAGTCGACTCCGAGGAGAGGAAAAACTGTTTTTT.

The V call is TRBV7-2, the J call TRBJ1-4, with D tentatively TRBD1 (5 bases). V lost 1 base and J lost 8, with 11 bases in between. Germline V gene data show CDR1 as SGHTA and CDR2 as FQGNSA. CDR3 length equals 14 residues. In DNA, the CDR3 is TGTGCCAGCAGCTTAGACGGGGGGAAGGAAAAACTGTTTTTT. Amino acids: CASSLDGGKEKLFF.

This sequence joins TRBV5-1 and TRBJ2-5, with TRBD1 matching over 7 bases. Trimming at V came to 4 bases and at J to 0 bases, leaving 12 bases not matched to a gene. From germline, CDR1 is SGHRS and CDR2 YFSETQ. CDR3 length equals 17 residues. CDR3 residues: CASSPRLSQGNQETQYF. The CDR3 DNA follows: TGCGCCAGCAGCCCTCGACTTTCACAGGGGAACCAAGAGACCCAGTACTTC.

This clone was detected once. The junction departs from the called germline gene at one end, perhaps through a read error. This chain links TRBV2 with TRBJ1-2; 8 bases are shared with TRBD1. The germline V gene encodes CDR1 SNHLY and CDR2 FYNNEI. The CDR3 covers 12 residues. The CDR3 loop is CAGRGLNYGYTF. The CDR3 bases are TGTGCCGGCAGGGGGCTCAACTATGGCTACACCTTC.

The chain employs TRBV24-1 and TRBJ1-1, with 10 bases aligning to TRBD1. The germline gives CDR1 KGHDR, CDR2 SFDVKD. V lost 9 bases, J lost 5 bases, and 5 bases stayed unmatched. CDR3 size: 13 residues. CDR3 loop: CATQGQGNTEAFF. The DNA for the CDR3 is TGTGCCACCCAGGGACAGGGGAATACTGAAGCTTTCTTT.

The chain combines TRBV24-1 with TRBJ2-1; D perhaps matches TRBD1 (6 bases). Germline V gene data show CDR1 as KGHDR and CDR2 as SFDVKD. The CDR3 sequence is 17 residues long. Trimming took off 3 bases at V and 3 bases at J, with 17 bases between the two ends. The CDR3: CATSDRTAESIYNEQFF. The CDR3 bases are TGTGCCACCAGTGATAGGACAGCCGAGAGCATCTACAATGAGCAGTTCTTC.